This T cell receptor beta chain derives from a study of shared clonotypes between healthy human individuals. Study details: Each donor's CD8 memory used one plate, CD8 naive two, each CD4 subset three.

V was pared by 5 bases and J by 3 bases, with 14 bases between. The length of the CDR3 is 14 residues. Germline CDR1 is MNHNS and CDR2 is SASEGT. Points on this clone: Antigen: not known.

The data were produced by immunoSEQ multiplex PCR, yet TCRdb's version contains in-frame clones alone and is incomplete. The table has around 610,000 clones, around 96% seen once; the top ten hold roughly 0.12%. Study results and limitations: The sharing of approximately 4.6% of naive CD4 clonotypes was seen across a handful of donors. Memory subsets generally showed lower estimated richness than naive subsets. Generation probabilities of non-shared clonotypes were lower (relative to those shared by all four donors).

In the naive CD8 group, cells lacked CD45RO and were positively selected for CCR7, so terminally differentiated effector memory CD45RA+ cells were left out. Sequenced material: naive CD8+ T cells sorted from blood. This chain connects TRBV6-1 to TRBJ2-7; perhaps TRBD1 as D (6 bases). This clonotype was obtained from a young woman in good health. The DNA of the CDR3 is TGTGCCAGCAGTAACCGGGACACCGTCTACGAGCAGTACTTC. Encoded protein: CASSNRDTVYEQYF.